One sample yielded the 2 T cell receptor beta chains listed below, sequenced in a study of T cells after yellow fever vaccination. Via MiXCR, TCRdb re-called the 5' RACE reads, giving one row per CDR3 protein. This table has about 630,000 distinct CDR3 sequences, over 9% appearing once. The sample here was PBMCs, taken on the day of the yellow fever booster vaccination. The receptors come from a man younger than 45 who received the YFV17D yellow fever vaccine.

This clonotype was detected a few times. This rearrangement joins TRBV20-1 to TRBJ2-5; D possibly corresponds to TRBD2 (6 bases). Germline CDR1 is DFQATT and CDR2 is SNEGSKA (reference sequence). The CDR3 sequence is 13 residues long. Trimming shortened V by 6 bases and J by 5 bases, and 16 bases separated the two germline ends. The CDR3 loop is CSARRAAGETQYF. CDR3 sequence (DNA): TGCAGTGCGCGGAGGGCTGCGGGGGAGACCCAGTACTTC.

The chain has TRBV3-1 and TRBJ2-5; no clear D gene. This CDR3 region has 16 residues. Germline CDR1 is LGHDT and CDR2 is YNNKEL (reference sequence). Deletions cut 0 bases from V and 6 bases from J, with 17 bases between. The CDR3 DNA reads TGTGCCAGCAGCCAAGAACCCAAGAGCATCGTAAAGACCCAGTACTTC. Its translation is CASSQEPKSIVKTQYF.